This T cell receptor beta chain is drawn from a study of long-term antiretroviral therapy in people with HIV. The authors ran the immunoSEQ assay, v3.0, at survey level. Target depth was roughly 40,000-55,000 T-cell genomes per sample. The data were produced by immunoSEQ multiplex PCR, yet TCRdb's version contains in-frame clones alone and is incomplete. In the table there are roughly 19,000 clones, under 90% of which are singletons. Whole-study findings and limits: It was observed that HIV repertoires exhibited narrower CDR3 length ranges than controls.

Trimming stripped 0 bases from V and 7 bases from J, with 11 bases between. CDR3 length equals 15 residues. The V gene's germline CDR1 is SGHRS and CDR2 YFSETQ. On this clone: Its specificity is unknown.

The chain employs TRBV5-1 and TRBJ1-6; D remains ambiguous. The clonotype comes from a middle-aged man with HIV. The source was unsorted PBMCs, collected less than 2.5 years after starting antiretroviral therapy. The CDR3 sequence: CASSLAAGGNSPLHF. The CDR3 coding sequence is TGCGCCAGCAGCTTGGCGGCAGGAGGCAATTCACCCCTCCACTTT.